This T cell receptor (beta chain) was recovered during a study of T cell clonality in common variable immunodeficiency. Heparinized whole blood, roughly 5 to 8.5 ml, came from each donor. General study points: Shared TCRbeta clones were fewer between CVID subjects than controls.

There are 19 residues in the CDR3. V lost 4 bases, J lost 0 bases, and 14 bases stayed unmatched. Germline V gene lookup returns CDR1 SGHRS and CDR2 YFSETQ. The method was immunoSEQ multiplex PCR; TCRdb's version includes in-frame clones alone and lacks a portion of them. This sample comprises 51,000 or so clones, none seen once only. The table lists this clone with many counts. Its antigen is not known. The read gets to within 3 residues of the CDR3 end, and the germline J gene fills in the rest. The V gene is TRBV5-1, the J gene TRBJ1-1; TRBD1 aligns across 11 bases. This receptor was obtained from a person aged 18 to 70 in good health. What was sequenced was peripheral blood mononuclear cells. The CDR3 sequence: CASSPGPGTGGLVNTEAFF. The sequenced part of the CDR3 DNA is TGCGCCAGCAGCCCGGGTCCCGGGACAGGGGGGCTGGTGAACACTGAA.